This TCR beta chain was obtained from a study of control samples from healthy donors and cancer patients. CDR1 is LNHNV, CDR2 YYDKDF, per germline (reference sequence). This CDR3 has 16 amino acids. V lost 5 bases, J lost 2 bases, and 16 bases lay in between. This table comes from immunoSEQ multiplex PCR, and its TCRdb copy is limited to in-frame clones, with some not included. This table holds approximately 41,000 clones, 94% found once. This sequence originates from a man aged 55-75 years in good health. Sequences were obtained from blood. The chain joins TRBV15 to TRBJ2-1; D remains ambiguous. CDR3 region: CATSLHGLNPYNEQFF. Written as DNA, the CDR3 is TGTGCCACCAGCCTTCACGGTTTGAATCCCTACAATGAGCAGTTCTTC.